The next 29 T cell receptor beta chains were all read from a single sample in a study of technical replicates of blood from a few donors. Produced via immunoSEQ multiplex PCR; TCRdb's table is partial and in-frame only. The table shows fewer than 90,000 clones, with around 94% occurring only once. Material for sequencing was T cells isolated from PBMCs. The receptors shown here come from a human donor in good health.

The rearrangement joins TRBV14 to TRBJ2-5; 9 positions agree with TRBD1. Losses at the gene ends were 2 bases for V and 0 bases for J; bases not matched to a gene: 7. Germline V gene lookup returns CDR1 SGHDN and CDR2 FVKESK. This CDR3 is built from 17 residues. The DNA of the CDR3 is TGTGCCAGCAGCCAATACAGGGGGCCCCGGTACCAAGAGACCCAGTACTTC. This translates into CASSQYRGPRYQETQYF.

As DNA, the CDR3 is TGTGCCAGCAGTGAAAGAAGGGGGAGCACTGAAGCTTTCTTT. Translating it yields CASSERRGSTEAFF. V and J are TRBV6-1 and TRBJ1-1, with D maybe TRBD1 (6 bases). V was trimmed by 2 bases and J by 4 bases, leaving 11 bases between them. This CDR3 is built from 14 residues. Per the germline V gene, CDR1 is MNHNS and CDR2 is SASEGT.

The chain links TRBV28 to TRBJ1-2; D not resolved. CDR3 length equals 13 residues. CDR1 is MDHEN, CDR2 SYDVKM, per germline. The V end lost 6 bases, the J end lost 0 bases, and 8 bases lay between the germline ends. CDR3 loop: CASRSGTNYGYTF. For the CDR3, the DNA is TGTGCCAGCAGGTCGGGGACTAACTATGGCTACACCTTC.

Worth noting for this clone: One end of the junction is discordant with germline, which a read error may explain. This chain uses TRBV6-4 with TRBJ2-4, with D perhaps matching TRBD2 (6 bases). The germline CDR1 and CDR2 sequences are MRHNA and SNTAGT. The CDR3 covers 12 residues. The CDR3 DNA reads TGTGCCAGCAGTGACGCAACGGGAGTGAGACACTTC. This encodes CASSDATGVRHF.

The chain carries TRBV5-4 and TRBJ1-2; no reliable D call. Trimming cost V 2 bases and J 8 bases, with 19 bases left between them. Germline CDR1 reads SGHNT; CDR2 reads YYREEE (reference sequence). The CDR3 runs 15 residues. The CDR3 DNA follows: TGTGCCAGCAGCTTACCGGGTGGATCGAAGATCGGCTACACCTTC. Translation: CASSLPGGSKIGYTF.

The chain employs TRBV6-1 and TRBJ2-7; TRBD1 aligns across 9 bases. Looked up from germline, CDR1 is MNHNS and CDR2 is SASEGT. This CDR3 region has 14 residues. The ends lost 9 bases at V and 0 bases at J; junction bases unmatched: 6. CDR3 amino acids: CASSGTGSSYEQYF. CDR3 DNA sequence: TGTGCCAGTTCCGGGACAGGGAGCTCCTACGAGCAGTACTTC.

V is TRBV5-4 and J is TRBJ2-1; D is possibly TRBD2 (6 bases). The CDR3 sequence is 16 residues long. CDR1 and CDR2 from the germline V gene are SGHNT and YYREEE (reference sequence). The ends were cut back, 2 bases at V and 2 bases at J, with 14 bases in the middle. This chain's CDR3 is CASSFALAGPYNEQFF. In DNA form, the CDR3 reads TGTGCCAGCAGCTTCGCCCTGGCGGGACCCTACAATGAGCAGTTCTTC.

This sequence joins TRBV7-2 and TRBJ2-5; tentative D call: TRBD2 (5 bases). The CDR3 sequence is 15 residues long. Between the trimmed V and J ends, which lost 4 bases and 5 bases, there was a span of 17 bases. Germline values: CDR1 SGHTA, CDR2 FQGNSA. The CDR3 loop reads CASSSQTTRFETQYF. The CDR3, as DNA: TGTGCCAGCAGCTCACAAACTACTAGGTTTGAGACCCAGTACTTC.

The CDR3 DNA reads TGTGCCAGCGGGAACGAACACAGGGGGCATGGACAGCCCCAGCATTTT. It translates to CASGNEHRGHGQPQHF. The chain recombines TRBV28 with TRBJ1-5, with TRBD1 identical over 9 bases. V lost 8 bases, J lost 7 bases, and 15 bases stayed unmatched. The CDR3 has 16 residues. The V gene's germline CDR1 is MDHEN and CDR2 SYDVKM.

The genes are TRBV15 and TRBJ1-1; D perhaps matches TRBD1 (5 bases). The CDR3 length is 15 residues. The germline V and J ends were trimmed by 1 base and 6 bases, with 15 bases remaining between them. Per the germline V gene, CDR1 is LNHNV and CDR2 is YYDKDF (reference sequence). The DNA of the CDR3 is TGTGCCACCAGCAGAGGTGGGGCGATGAGAGCTGAAGCTTTCTTT. Translation: CATSRGGAMRAEAFF.

This sequence joins TRBV11-3 and TRBJ1-2, with D perhaps TRBD1 (6 bases). The CDR3 has 15 amino acids. Germline CDR1 is SGHNT and CDR2 is YENEEA. V lost 5 bases, J lost 4 bases, and 17 bases lay in between. The CDR3 DNA reads TGTGCCAGCAGCCCTAGATATAAAGGGGGCTATGGCTACACCTTC. This encodes CASSPRYKGGYGYTF.

The chain uses TRBV7-2 and TRBJ2-7; 7 bases match TRBD1. The germline V gene encodes CDR1 SGHTA and CDR2 FQGNSA. The trim removed 2 bases at V and 3 bases at J, leaving 10 bases unmatched. This CDR3 is 16 amino acids long. The CDR3 DNA reads as TGTGCCAGCAGCTTATCCATAGTGCAGGGGGACTACGAGCAGTACTTC. Translated: CASSLSIVQGDYEQYF.

This clone was seen once. The gene calls are TRBV30 and TRBJ2-2; D possibly corresponds to TRBD2 (7 bases). Germline V gene data show CDR1 as GTSNPN and CDR2 as SVGIG (reference sequence). V gave up 0 bases and J gave up 6 bases, with 11 bases separating them. The CDR3 loop spans 14 amino acids. CDR3 DNA: TGTGCCTGGAGTGTTACCGGGGGGCCCGGGGAGCTGTTTTTT. This sequence encodes CAWSVTGGPGELFF.

V is TRBV19 and J is TRBJ1-2; D ambiguous. Germline CDR1 and CDR2: LNHDA and SQIVND (reference sequence). V was clipped by 7 bases and J by 0 bases, with 18 bases between them. The CDR3 has 16 residues. The CDR3: CASTPLGLHSNYGYTF. For the CDR3, the DNA is TGTGCCAGTACCCCCCTGGGCCTCCACTCTAACTATGGCTACACCTTC.

CDR3 sequence (DNA): TGTGCCAGCAGTCCAAGTCCCGGGACAGGGACCTACGAGCAGTACTTC. Translated: CASSPSPGTGTYEQYF. The chain recombines TRBV27 with TRBJ2-7; 9 bases align to TRBD1. CDR3 size: 16 residues. V lost 5 bases to trimming and J lost 2 bases; unmatched junction nucleotides: 10. Germline V gene sequence: CDR1 MNHEY, CDR2 SMNVEV (reference sequence).

Concerning this clone: The junction does not match germline at one end; this may be a read error. The genes are TRBV18 and TRBJ1-4; D perhaps matches TRBD1 (6 bases). The germline gives CDR1 KGHSH, CDR2 LQKENI. The CDR3 runs 14 residues. CDR3 coding DNA: TGTGCCAGCTCGCCACAACAGGGAGAGGAAAAACTGTTTTTT. It encodes CASSPQQGEEKLFF.

This sequence joins TRBV7-8 and TRBJ2-4; a possible D gene is TRBD1 (5 bases). The germline V gene has CDR1 SGHVS and CDR2 FQNEAQ. The CDR3 length is 18 residues. V gave up 2 bases and J gave up 0 bases, with 17 bases separating them. The CDR3 DNA is TGTGCCAGCAGCTTACATAGAAGGACAATACTAGCCAAAAACATTCAGTACTTC. It specifies CASSLHRRTILAKNIQYF.

This clone was picked up one time. The chain uses TRBV27 and TRBJ2-1; TRBD1 matches at 9 bases. Germline values: CDR1 MNHEY, CDR2 SMNVEV (reference sequence). The CDR3 has 15 residues. The junction had 6 bases not matched to a gene; V was cut back by 3 bases and J by 6 bases. In DNA form, the CDR3 reads TGTGCCAGCAGTTTCTTCGGGACAGGGAGCAATGAGCAGTTCTTC. This gives the protein CASSFFGTGSNEQFF.

The chain is built from TRBV11-2 and TRBJ1-4; 7 bases line up with TRBD1. CDR1 is SGHAT and CDR2 is FQNNGV in the germline V gene. With V trimmed by 5 bases and J by 8 bases, 8 bases remained unmatched. The CDR3 runs to 14 residues. The DNA for the CDR3 is TGTGCCAGCAGCGCCGGGACAGTTGGCGAAAAACTGTTTTTT. It encodes CASSAGTVGEKLFF. Drawing the rest from reference TRBV11-2 and TRBJ1-4, the complete variable domain is EAGVAQSPRYKIIEKRQSVAFWCNPISGHATLYWYQQILGQGPKLLIQFQNNGVVDDSQLPKDRFSAERLKGVDSTLKIQPAKLEDSAVYLCASSAGTVGEKLFFGSGTQLSVL.

This clone was recorded once. V gene TRBV5-8 combines with J gene TRBJ1-5; 9 positions agree with TRBD1. Germline CDR1 SGHTS, CDR2 YDEGEE. V gave up 1 base and J gave up 4 bases; unmatched junction bases: 3. This CDR3 comprises 15 residues. The CDR3 region is CASSLWGQGNQPQHF. In nucleotides, the CDR3 is TGTGCCAGCAGCTTGTGGGGACAGGGAAATCAGCCCCAGCATTTT.

The CDR3 DNA sequence: TGTGCCAGCAGTTACGGCAGGGGGATCAATCAGCCCCAGCATTTT. Residues: CASSYGRGINQPQHF. This rearrangement joins TRBV6-5 to TRBJ1-5, with 7 bases matching TRBD1. This CDR3 contains 15 residues. Germline V gene lookup returns CDR1 MNHEY and CDR2 SVGAGI. V lost 2 bases, J lost 3 bases, and 4 bases stayed unmatched.

This chain links TRBV29-1 with TRBJ2-6; 7 bases are a match to TRBD2. This CDR3 region has 14 residues. Germline CDR1 reads SQVTM; CDR2 reads ANQGSEA. The J segment lost 0 bases and the V segment lost 4 bases, leaving 0 bases of the junction unmatched. CDR3 sequence: CSVGGGSGANVLTF. The CDR3, as DNA: TGCAGCGTTGGGGGGGGCTCTGGGGCCAACGTCCTGACTTTC.

This chain links TRBV27 with TRBJ2-7; 9 nucleotides align to TRBD1. CDR1 and CDR2 (germline): MNHEY, SMNVEV (reference sequence). The junction had 4 bases not matched to a gene; V was cut back by 3 bases and J by 1 base. This CDR3 is 15 amino acids long. CDR3 bases: TGTGCCAGCAGTTTCGGGGGACAGGGTTCCTACGAGCAGTACTTC. Amino acid sequence: CASSFGGQGSYEQYF.

This clone was observed once. This chain uses TRBV30 with TRBJ1-2; weak D call: TRBD1 (5 bases). Germline V lookup: CDR1 GTSNPN, CDR2 SVGIG (reference sequence). V was clipped by 0 bases and J by 7 bases, with 9 bases between them. The CDR3 consists of 12 residues. The CDR3 loop is CAWSVRGFGYTF. For the CDR3, the DNA is TGTGCCTGGAGTGTAAGGGGCTTTGGCTACACCTTC.

This chain connects TRBV14 to TRBJ2-1; 16 positions match TRBD2. This CDR3 has 20 residues. After removal of 4 bases from V and 0 bases from J, the junction contained 9 bases not matched to a gene. Germline CDR1 reads SGHDN; CDR2 reads FVKESK. The CDR3 region is CASSPMGTSGRGDSYNEQFF. DNA for the CDR3: TGTGCCAGCAGCCCCATGGGGACTAGCGGGAGGGGAGACTCCTACAATGAGCAGTTCTTC.

The chain is built from TRBV18 and TRBJ1-5; D gene uncertain. In germline, CDR1 is KGHSH, CDR2 LQKENI. The length of the CDR3 is 14 residues. Trimming removed 5 bases at V and 7 bases at J, with 15 bases between. CDR3 protein: CASSDGEKLQPQHF. DNA for the CDR3: TGTGCCAGCTCAGACGGGGAGAAGCTCCAGCCCCAGCATTTT.

This chain joins TRBV28 and TRBJ2-7, with 7 bases that match TRBD2. V was pared by 6 bases and J by 3 bases, with 8 bases of the junction left unmatched. The CDR3 is made up of 14 amino acids. Germline V gene sequence: CDR1 MDHEN, CDR2 SYDVKM. CDR3 DNA: TGTGCCAGCAGCCTTACTAGCGCGCTCTACGAGCAGTACTTC. This translates into CASSLTSALYEQYF.

The chain employs TRBV7-9 and TRBJ2-2; 9 bases fit TRBD1. Germline V gives CDR1 SEHNR, CDR2 FQNEAQ (reference sequence). The CDR3 has 15 amino acids. With V trimmed by 6 bases and J by 2 bases, 4 bases remained unmatched. The CDR3, as DNA: TGTGCCAGCAGTAGGGACAGGGCTAACACCGGGGAGCTGTTTTTT. Protein sequence: CASSRDRANTGELFF.

The genes are TRBV19 and TRBJ2-7; 8 bases map to TRBD2. The ends lost 2 bases at V and 4 bases at J; junction bases unmatched: 4. The CDR3 is made up of 14 amino acids. Germline CDR1 and CDR2: LNHDA and SQIVND (reference sequence). CDR3 nucleotides: TGTGCCAGTAGTATAAGCGGGAGCGTTTACGAGCAGTACTTC. It is translated as CASSISGSVYEQYF.